This T cell receptor beta chain was obtained from a study of OX40 agonist ivuxolimab in advanced cancers. At the level of the whole study: Ivuxolimab, which targeted the costimulatory receptor OX40 (CD134), was an agonistic, fully human IgG2 monoclonal antibody. Intravenous ivuxolimab was administered to patients every 2 weeks at six dose levels: 0.01, 0.1, 0.3, 1.5, 3 and 10 mg/kg. Of the approximately 54 patients in dose escalation, 19 had hepatocellular carcinoma, approximately 15 had melanoma, 9 had renal cell carcinoma and 9 had head and neck cancer. In the dose-escalation cohort, 70% to 85% of patients were male, and the mean age was roughly 60 years, with a range of about 23 to 80. Patients were allowed to have had prior anti-PD-1, anti-PD-L1 or anti-CTLA-4 therapy, and 30% to 40% of the dose-escalation patients had previously received checkpoint inhibitors. Partial responses occurred in three dose-escalation patients: two with cutaneous melanoma and one with hepatocellular carcinoma. Peripheral TCRbeta sequencing aimed to test whether ivuxolimab altered TCR sequence diversity and caused clonal T-cell expansion. The monotherapy dose-escalation portion (N of about 57 patients) of the phase I ivuxolimab trial is reported in the paper. Study-level results and caveats: In the 0.1-3.0 mg/kg groups, partial responders were among the patients with the lowest normalized peripheral clonal expansion, particularly in CD8+ T cells. Low levels of normalized T-cell clonal expansion were also seen in some patients who did not respond. After ivuxolimab, CD8+ T cells had more expanded clones than CD4+ T cells on average. The antigen specificity of the clonally expanded peripheral T cells was not determined. Clonal expansion of both CD4+ and CD8+ blood T cells was observed from baseline to week 6 at doses 0.1 to 3.0 mg/kg.

As concerns this clone: Its specific antigen is unknown. Within one base of it there is no much larger clone, and no base qualities were kept.

Sequences LNHNV (CDR1) and YYDKDF (CDR2) are obtained from the germline V gene (reference sequence). From its cysteine to its phenylalanine, the CDR3 spans 14 amino acids. The CDR3 DNA has 42 bases and is translated from base 1. The V and J ends are trimmed by 5 bases and 3 bases, leaving 14 bases between them. The trial excluded patients who had a history of autoimmune disease or were on systemic immunosuppression. In every dose cohort, peripheral blood was drawn for TCR sequencing at baseline, cycle 4 day 1, and cycle 7 day 1. The samples were taken from a phase I, first-in-human, multicenter, open-label dose-escalation trial of ivuxolimab. Adults with locally advanced or metastatic melanoma, renal cell carcinoma, hepatocellular carcinoma or head and neck squamous cell carcinoma were enrolled in the trial. Before TCR sequencing, CD4+ T cells and CD8+ T cells were sorted from peripheral blood as separate populations.

Genomic DNA was extracted from sorted cells for sequencing of the TCRbeta CDR3 region. The immunoSEQ Assay was used to sequence the TCRbeta CDR3 regions. TCRdb's version of the immuneACCESS table is confined to in-frame rearrangements and falls short of the full clone set. An unresolved V gene accounts for under half of the shortfall where checked; the remainder is of unknown origin. In all, the sample holds tens of thousands of clones, and roughly 90% of those were seen once. Of the sample, about 11% falls within the top ten clones. The source was CD4+ or CD8+ T cells sorted from blood, collected in a trial of the OX40 agonist ivuxolimab. Here the chain combines TRBV15 and TRBJ2-7; a weak D assignment points to TRBD1 (5 bases agree). The receptor's source is an adult with an advanced solid tumor such as melanoma, head and neck, liver or kidney cancer. In nucleotides, the sequence is TGTGCCACCAGCCTTGAAGGGGCTCGCTACGAGCAGTACTTC. Its translation reads: CATSLEGARYEQYF.